This T cell receptor (beta chain) was recovered during a study of cytomegalovirus exposure and HLA in healthy donors. About the study: The 90 to 150 validation repertoires matched the 600 to 700 first-cohort repertoires in platform, a later analysis reported.

Germline CDR1 and CDR2: MNHEY and SVGAGI. This CDR3 has 15 residues. V lost 6 bases, J lost 5 bases, and 7 bases stayed unmatched. Assay used: immunoSEQ multiplex PCR; TCRdb lists only in-frame clones, some missing. The table lists around 150,000 clones, 80% to 95% of them singletons. This sequence originates from a man aged 18 to 29 in good health and CMV-seronegative. V and J are TRBV6-5 and TRBJ1-5; 10 bases agree with TRBD1. The sequenced sample was PBMCs. CDR3 in amino acids: CASRQTGGLHQPQHF. In DNA form, the CDR3 reads TGTGCCAGCAGGCAGACAGGGGGCTTACATCAGCCCCAGCATTTT.